This TCR beta chain was identified during a study of blood T cell repertoires in COVID-19. As for the study in general: Specimens from acute and convalescent COVID-19 originated in the United States, Italy and Spain.

CDR3 length: 14 amino acids. V lost 6 bases, J lost 8 bases, and 19 bases lay in between. The germline CDR1 and CDR2 sequences are MNHEY and SVGAGI. Profiling relied on immunoSEQ multiplex PCR, and the TCRdb table lists in-frame clones only, not all of them. The sample comprises some 120,000 clones, roughly three quarters of which are singletons, and around a third rests with the top ten. This rearrangement joins TRBV6-5 to TRBJ1-2; possibly TRBD1 for D (6 bases). Input material: peripheral blood. The sequence derives from a man aged 35-49 years with active or convalescent COVID-19. CDR3 bases: TGTGCCAGCAGCCCAGTCCAGGGGACGGGCGGCTACACCTTC. Translation gives CASSPVQGTGGYTF.